Given below is one TCR beta chain in context. This specimen comes from a study of blood T cell repertoires in COVID-19. Profiled with immunoSEQ multiplex PCR; TCRdb holds only in-frame clones, not every one. The repertoire holds some 71,000 clones, under 85% seen once, with 10% to 15% in the top ten. Trimming took 0 bases from V and 2 from J, leaving 10 bases between them. Germline V gene lookup returns CDR1 SGHTA and CDR2 FQGTGA. This CDR3 has 16 amino acids. V gene TRBV7-3 combines with J gene TRBJ2-2, with a possible D match to TRBD2 (5 bases). The sequence derives from a man between 45 and 60 years old with COVID-19, enrolled during active disease. Sequenced input: peripheral blood. CDR3 nucleotides: TGTGCCAGCAGCTTAACGAGGGCCCTAAACACCGGGGAGCTGTTTTTT. Translating it yields CASSLTRALNTGELFF.